This T cell receptor (beta chain) came from a study of HIV-infected patients and healthy controls. Study-wide findings and caveats: HIV+ repertoires were severely depleted of MAIT alpha-chain CDR3s, unlike healthy controls. The authors saw processing only sixteen HIV-infected individuals as a major limitation on generality. Slight age and sex differences between study cohorts did not explain the diversity differences.

J gave up 4 bases and V 8 bases, and 3 bases lay outside the gene matches. Germline V gene lookup returns CDR1 GTSNPN and CDR2 SVGIG (reference sequence). The CDR3 is made up of 11 amino acids. All unsorted peripheral T cells were captured because whole blood was used without fractionation. In its sample, this clonotype was seen many times. Its antigen is not known. Alpha and beta constant-region primers primed reverse transcription of around 550 ng RNA. Using multiplexing indices, alpha and beta chain libraries were generated apart by chain-specific third strand synthesis. Each cDNA molecule was barcoded, and a single primer pair amplified each chain. TCRdb redid the calling of the 5' RACE reads with MiXCR, one entry per CDR3 protein. The table lists 10,000 to 15,000 distinct CDR3 sequences, approximately 11% of them singletons.

The origin of this receptor is an adult in good health. The chain has TRBV30 and TRBJ2-5, with TRBD1 matching 8 bases. The sample was blood. CDR3 protein: CARTGRETQYF. CDR3 DNA sequence: TGTGCCCGGACAGGGCGAGAGACCCAGTACTTC.